This TCR beta chain emerged from a study of response to subunit inactivated influenza vaccine. TCRdb re-called the RT-PCR reads through MiXCR, storing one row per CDR3 protein. The sample holds hundreds of thousands of distinct CDR3 sequences, roughly 15% seen once. The sample consisted of PBMCs from blood, taken 14 days before vaccination. The origin of this receptor is a man aged 50 to 60 who received an inactivated influenza vaccine.

The CDR3 DNA reads as TGTGCCAGCAGTCCCGTAGCGGGAGGATCAACGCGTGAGCAGTTCTTC. This gives the protein CASSPVAGGSTREQFF. The chain carries TRBV6-2 or TRBV6-3 and TRBJ2-1, with TRBD2 matching 10 bases. Losses at the gene ends were 5 bases for V and 9 bases for J; bases not matched to a gene: 13. In germline, CDR1 is MNHEY, CDR2 SVGEGT. This CDR3 has 16 amino acids.